The 32 T cell receptor beta chains presented below share a single source sample, sequenced in a study of blood T cell repertoires in COVID-19. The protocol was immunoSEQ multiplex PCR, while the TCRdb copy is restricted to in-frame clones and leaves out a portion. The sample has about 81,000 clones, around 92% seen once. The specimen was peripheral blood. These receptors came from a woman between 50 and 59 years old in a cohort sampled during active COVID-19.

This chain joins TRBV5-3 and TRBJ1-2, with no clear D. TRBV5-3 qualifies as an ORF whose function is uncertain. V was clipped by 7 bases and J by 6 bases, with 16 bases between them. The CDR3 covers 13 residues. The CDR3 nucleotides are TGTGCCAGATGTCAGGAGGTCTTTAATGGCTACACCTTC. It encodes CARCQEVFNGYTF.

The chain has TRBV27 and TRBJ2-1; TRBD2 aligns across 11 bases. The CDR3 totals 13 residues. The trim removed 6 bases at V and 10 bases at J, leaving 5 bases unmatched. Germline V gene data show CDR1 as MNHEY and CDR2 as SMNVEV (reference sequence). This chain's CDR3 is CASSPTSGGEQFF. The CDR3 region has the DNA TGTGCCAGCAGCCCTACTAGCGGGGGAGAGCAGTTCTTC.

V gene TRBV19 combines with J gene TRBJ2-3; the D gene is possibly TRBD1 (6 bases). This CDR3 region has 13 residues. The V gene lost 6 bases and the J gene lost 5 bases, with 12 bases spanning the gap. CDR1 LNHDA and CDR2 SQIVND come from the germline V gene (reference sequence). In nucleotides, the CDR3 is TGTGCCAGTAGATTGGGGGCAAGAGATACGCAGTATTTT. This gives the protein CASRLGARDTQYF.

This chain connects TRBV28 to TRBJ1-5, with a possible D match to TRBD1 (6 bases). The V and J ends lost 2 bases and 4 bases respectively, with 12 bases between them. The CDR3 covers 15 residues. Germline CDR1 MDHEN, CDR2 SYDVKM. This chain's CDR3 is CASSLAHRDNQPQHF. CDR3 in DNA: TGTGCCAGCAGTTTAGCCCACAGGGATAATCAGCCCCAGCATTTT.

The genes are TRBV30 and TRBJ1-1; a possible D gene is TRBD1 (5 bases). V was cut by 0 bases and J by 3 bases, with 14 bases left in between. Germline V gene data show CDR1 as GTSNPN and CDR2 as SVGIG (reference sequence). This CDR3 is built from 15 residues. The CDR3 spells CAWSVQGAMDTEAFF. The CDR3 DNA follows: TGTGCCTGGAGTGTGCAGGGTGCTATGGACACTGAAGCTTTCTTT.

This rearrangement joins TRBV4-2 to TRBJ2-1; 11 bases are a match to TRBD2. This CDR3 has 18 residues. CDR1 is LGHNA and CDR2 is YNFKEQ in the germline V gene. V gave up 1 base and J gave up 7 bases; unmatched junction bases: 12. The chain's CDR3 is CASSQVRSAPSGRNEQFF. CDR3 sequence (DNA): TGTGCCAGCAGCCAAGTGAGGTCCGCGCCTAGCGGGAGGAATGAGCAGTTCTTC.

J is TRBJ2-3 and V is TRBV28; TRBD2 is a possible D gene (5 bases). This CDR3 is built from 13 residues. V lost 3 bases to trimming and J lost 4 bases, with 8 bases between them. CDR1 and CDR2 (germline): MDHEN, SYDVKM. The CDR3 DNA reads as TGTGCCAGCAGTTTCCGAGGGCCAGATACGCAGTATTTT. It is translated as CASSFRGPDTQYF.

This clone appeared once. This chain joins TRBV11-2 and TRBJ2-7, with a weak D call TRBD2 (5 bases). The V gene's germline CDR1 is SGHAT and CDR2 FQNNGV. The CDR3 extends over 12 amino acids. V lost 6 bases, J lost 4 bases, and 10 bases lay in between. For the CDR3, the DNA is TGTGCCAGCAGGGACCAGCGGTACGAGCAGTACTTC. Protein sequence: CASRDQRYEQYF.

The chain couples TRBV5-4 to TRBJ2-7; no firm D call. CDR3 length equals 12 residues. Trimming cost V 3 bases and J 3 bases, with 7 bases left between them. Germline CDR1 reads SGHNT; CDR2 reads YYREEE (reference sequence). The CDR3 DNA follows: TGTGCCAGCAGCTCCCAGGACTACGAGCAGTACTTC. It translates to CASSSQDYEQYF.

V gene TRBV4-1 combines with J gene TRBJ1-1, with TRBD1 matching over 7 bases. Germline CDR1 is MGHRA and CDR2 is YSYEKL. The CDR3 is made up of 16 amino acids. Unmatched junction bases numbered 11, after V lost 0 bases and J lost 7 bases. The CDR3 DNA follows: TGCGCCAGCAGCCAAGATCAGACAGGGATCGGAAATGAAGCTTTCTTT. This sequence encodes CASSQDQTGIGNEAFF.

The chain couples TRBV5-1 to TRBJ1-3; a weak D match, TRBD1 (5 bases). This CDR3 is 16 amino acids long. Germline CDR1 is SGHRS and CDR2 is YFSETQ. V was cut by 4 bases and J by 0 bases, with 14 bases left in between. Here the CDR3 DNA reads TGCGCCAGCAGCCCCTCAGGGCTAGACTCTGGAAACACCATATATTTT. Translating gives CASSPSGLDSGNTIYF.

V and J are TRBV5-1 and TRBJ2-1; D is perhaps TRBD2 (6 bases). This CDR3 is built from 16 residues. V lost 2 bases to trimming and J lost 5 bases, with 17 bases between them. Germline V gene data show CDR1 as SGHRS and CDR2 as YFSETQ. The CDR3 DNA reads TGCGCCAGCAGCTTAGGCGGGAAACCCCCCGACAATGAGCAGTTCTTC. Its translation is CASSLGGKPPDNEQFF. Combining the CDR3 with reference TRBV5-1 and TRBJ2-1 gives the whole variable domain KAGVTQTPRYLIKTRGQQVTLSCSPISGHRSVSWYQQTPGQGLQFLFEYFSETQRNKGNFPGRFSGRQFSNSRSEMNVSTLELGDSALYLCASSLGGKPPDNEQFFGPGTRLTVL.

DNA of the CDR3: TGCGCCAGCGCCGACGGGACAGGGGGCAAAGAGCAGTACTTC. Amino acid sequence: CASADGTGGKEQYF. The V and J genes are TRBV5-1 and TRBJ2-7; 12 bases match TRBD1. The ends lost 7 bases at V and 7 bases at J; junction bases unmatched: 9. Germline CDR1 and CDR2: SGHRS and YFSETQ. The CDR3 covers 14 residues. The whole variable domain, remainder taken from reference TRBV5-1 and TRBJ2-7, is KAGVTQTPRYLIKTRGQQVTLSCSPISGHRSVSWYQQTPGQGLQFLFEYFSETQRNKGNFPGRFSGRQFSNSRSEMNVSTLELGDSALYLCASADGTGGKEQYFGPGTRLTVT.

The chain joins TRBV6-5 to TRBJ2-7; 7 bases line up with TRBD1. CDR3 length: 13 amino acids. The J segment lost 0 bases and the V segment lost 8 bases, leaving 4 bases of the junction unmatched. Per germline, CDR1 MNHEY and CDR2 SVGAGI. The DNA of the CDR3 is TGTGCCAGCCCGGGACAGAACTCCTACGAGCAGTACTTC. This sequence encodes CASPGQNSYEQYF.

This clone appeared a single time. The V call is TRBV5-4, the J call TRBJ1-1; D is perhaps TRBD1 (5 bases). Germline V gene data show CDR1 as SGHNT and CDR2 as YYREEE (reference sequence). This CDR3 spans 14 amino acids. The V end lost 6 bases, the J end lost 4 bases, and 16 bases lay between the germline ends. This chain's CDR3 is CASTSGGMSTEAFF. CDR3 nucleotide sequence: TGTGCCAGCACCTCGGGGGGTATGAGCACTGAAGCTTTCTTT.

The V call is TRBV6-4, the J call TRBJ1-1, with 8 nucleotides matching TRBD1. The CDR3 is made up of 16 amino acids. CDR1 and CDR2 (germline): MRHNA, SNTAGT. The trim removed 3 bases at V and 4 bases at J, leaving 10 bases unmatched. CDR3 protein: CASSETAGGPPTEAFF. For the CDR3, the DNA is TGTGCCAGCAGTGAGACTGCAGGGGGCCCACCCACTGAAGCTTTCTTT.

The V gene is TRBV11-2, the J gene TRBJ2-5; TRBD1 aligns across 9 bases. Germline trimming cut 5 bases from V and 5 bases from J; bases unmatched to any gene: 6. From germline, CDR1 is SGHAT and CDR2 FQNNGV. This CDR3 comprises 14 residues. The CDR3 region has the DNA TGTGCCAGCAGCCACCGGGACAGGGCGGAGACCCAGTACTTC. This encodes CASSHRDRAETQYF.

The rearrangement links TRBV29-1 to TRBJ2-2; 11 bases line up with TRBD2. V was pared by 6 bases and J by 2 bases, with 2 bases of the junction left unmatched. Germline V gene data show CDR1 as SQVTM and CDR2 as ANQGSEA. CDR3 size: 14 residues. The CDR3 nucleotides read TGCAGCGTGAGACTAGCGGGAAACACCGGGGAGCTGTTTTTT. Residues: CSVRLAGNTGELFF.

The chain couples TRBV18 to TRBJ2-1; 7 bases fit TRBD1. In germline, CDR1 is KGHSH, CDR2 LQKENI. This CDR3 is 16 amino acids long. J was trimmed by 7 bases and V by 6 bases; bases with no gene match: 15. The CDR3 bases are TGTGCCAGCTCTCCCCGCGAAGACAGGGTAGTGAATGAGCAGTTCTTC. This gives the protein CASSPREDRVVNEQFF.

V is TRBV5-5 and J is TRBJ1-2; D may be TRBD1 (5 bases). CDR1 and CDR2 (germline): SGHKS, YYEKEE (reference sequence). There are 14 residues in the CDR3. The V and J ends lost 0 bases and 5 bases respectively, with 11 bases between them. The CDR3 spells CASSLERTPYGYTF. CDR3 nucleotides: TGTGCCAGCAGCTTGGAACGGACACCTTATGGCTACACCTTC.

The chain is built from TRBV5-1 and TRBJ2-1, with 8 bases lining up with TRBD2. The CDR3 consists of 16 residues. Germline V gene lookup returns CDR1 SGHRS and CDR2 YFSETQ. The V segment lost 3 bases and the J segment 0 bases; nucleotides outside the gene matches: 5. CDR3 coding DNA: TGCGCCAGCAGCTCGCAGCTAGCGGGCTCCTACAATGAGCAGTTCTTC. Amino acid sequence: CASSSQLAGSYNEQFF.

V gene TRBV24-1 combines with J gene TRBJ2-1; 10 bases agree with TRBD2. With 4 bases clipped from V and 5 bases from J, the junction kept 7 bases outside the gene matches. The length of the CDR3 is 16 residues. The V gene's germline CDR1 is KGHDR and CDR2 SFDVKD. The CDR3 region is CATSEIGTSENNEQFF. CDR3 in DNA: TGTGCCACCAGTGAGATAGGGACTAGCGAAAACAATGAGCAGTTCTTC.

The rearrangement joins TRBV28 to TRBJ1-5; 8 bases map to TRBD1. V trimming: 3 bases; J trimming: 5 bases; junction bases outside the gene matches: 3. CDR3 length: 14 residues. Looked up from germline, CDR1 is MDHEN and CDR2 is SYDVKM. CDR3 loop: CASSLDRVDQPQHF. The CDR3 DNA reads as TGTGCCAGCAGTTTGGACAGGGTGGATCAGCCCCAGCATTTT.

The rearrangement uses TRBV7-3 and TRBJ2-1, with 12 bases identical to TRBD2. CDR1 is SGHTA and CDR2 is FQGTGA in the germline V gene. J was trimmed by 4 bases and V by 2 bases; bases with no gene match: 18. The CDR3 spans 21 residues. The CDR3 region is CASSLALHRTSGAIDYNEQFF. The CDR3 nucleotides read TGTGCCAGCAGCTTAGCTCTCCATAGGACTAGCGGGGCGATAGATTACAATGAGCAGTTCTTC.

The chain is built from TRBV7-9 and TRBJ2-7, with a weak D call TRBD1 (5 bases). The germline CDR1 and CDR2 sequences are SEHNR and FQNEAQ (reference sequence). V shed 4 bases and J shed 2 bases, with 9 bases lying between them. CDR3 length equals 13 residues. The CDR3 reads CASSSQGPYEQYF. The CDR3 DNA sequence: TGTGCCAGCAGCTCCCAGGGTCCCTACGAGCAGTACTTC.

This chain joins TRBV5-6 and TRBJ1-1; 11 positions match TRBD1. V lost 4 bases, J lost 3 bases, and 8 bases stayed unmatched. Germline CDR1 reads SGHDT; CDR2 reads YYEEEE. This CDR3 region has 16 residues. DNA for the CDR3: TGTGCCAGCAGCGGACGGACAGGGGGCGGGTACACTGAAGCTTTCTTT. Its translation: CASSGRTGGGYTEAFF.

The gene calls are TRBV11-3 and TRBJ2-7; TRBD1 aligns across 12 bases. From germline, CDR1 is SGHNT and CDR2 YENEEA. This CDR3 comprises 15 residues. J was trimmed by 6 bases and V by 2 bases; bases with no gene match: 5. For the CDR3, the DNA is TGTGCCAGCAGCTTAATGGGACAGGGGGCTGGCGAGCAGTACTTC. Its protein is CASSLMGQGAGEQYF.

This clone was found once. The V call is TRBV4-2, the J call TRBJ2-7; 11 bases are shared with TRBD2. The CDR3 is 16 amino acids. Germline lookup yields CDR1 LGHNA and CDR2 YNFKEQ. The J segment lost 2 bases and the V segment lost 1 base, leaving 4 bases of the junction unmatched. The CDR3 region is CASSQVTSGGPYEQYF. The CDR3 nucleotides read TGTGCCAGCAGCCAAGTAACTAGCGGGGGCCCCTACGAGCAGTACTTC.

This chain connects TRBV5-1 to TRBJ2-3; D gene uncertain. CDR3 length: 14 amino acids. Deletions cut 0 bases from V and 2 bases from J, with 7 bases between. Germline-derived CDR1 and CDR2 are SGHRS and YFSETQ. This chain's CDR3 is CASSLVQYTDTQYF. DNA of the CDR3: TGCGCCAGCAGCTTGGTACAGTACACAGATACGCAGTATTTT.

The chain employs TRBV19 and TRBJ1-5; D is ambiguous. The CDR3 sequence is 15 residues long. V was cut by 1 base and J by 0 bases, with 7 bases left in between. CDR1 is LNHDA, CDR2 SQIVND, per germline (reference sequence). The CDR3 DNA reads TGTGCCAGTAGTATAGCCAGATATAGCAATCAGCCCCAGCATTTT. Protein sequence: CASSIARYSNQPQHF. The variable domain in full, completed from reference TRBV19 and TRBJ1-5, reads DGGITQSPKYLFRKEGQNVTLSCEQNLNHDAMYWYRQDPGQGLRLIYYSQIVNDFQKGDIAEGYSVSREKKESFPLTVTSAQKNPTAFYLCASSIARYSNQPQHFGDGTRLSIL.

This clone was recorded only once. CDR3 loop: CASRQSSYNSPLHF. For the CDR3, the DNA is TGTGCCAGCAGACAGAGCTCCTATAATTCACCCCTCCACTTT. This chain connects TRBV2 to TRBJ1-6; D unclear. V gave up 6 bases and J gave up 0 bases, with 6 bases separating them. The CDR3 has 14 amino acids. Per germline, CDR1 SNHLY and CDR2 FYNNEI.

This sequence joins TRBV7-9 and TRBJ2-3, with D possibly being TRBD1 (6 bases). V lost 5 bases, J lost 3 bases, and 9 bases lay in between. The CDR3 spans 13 residues. In germline, CDR1 is SEHNR, CDR2 FQNEAQ (reference sequence). DNA for the CDR3: TGTGCCAGCAGCCGACAGGTAACAGATACGCAGTATTTT. Residues: CASSRQVTDTQYF.